This note documents a single T cell receptor beta chain sequence. The antigen this receptor binds is unknown. Base-call qualities are not available, and no considerably larger clone is one nucleotide away. This record comes from a study of shared clonotypes between healthy human individuals (TCRdb year 2020). Some background on the complete study: A few men and two women, aged 18 to 49 years, made up the cohort. For each donor, CD4 naive and CD4 memory were each given three plates, CD8 naive was given two plates, and CD8 memory was given one plate. Blood TCR repertoires of roughly 5 healthy adults were deeply sequenced to estimate repertoire size and the extent of clonotype sharing between individuals. Different laboratories and diverse techniques were used to prepare libraries and sequence TCR repertoires, to increase sequencing depth and limit assay-specific biases. Leukapheresis yielded between about 0.85 and 9.5 billion PBMCs per donor.

Using the deep immunoSEQ assay, TCR CDR3 regions were amplified from genomic DNA by multiplex PCR. Extracted genomic DNA from each cell subset was distributed evenly across all wells of several immunoSEQ 96-well plates, and each plate was treated as a replicate. For sorted subsets, each replicate PCR was loaded with roughly 0.2 ug genomic DNA, equivalent to 25,000 to 35,000 T cell genomes. The purified libraries were quantified using a Qubit 3.0 fluorometer, sized with a Bioanalyzer 2100, and then quantified again using the KAPA Library Quantification kit. A separate single-read 150-cycle Illumina NextSeq 550 flow cell was used to sequence each immunoSEQ 96-well plate. As for the original processing: Because the immunoSEQ output held only junctional sequences and lacked quality scores, the filtering could not match the filtering applied to full-length reads. To assign V/J genes and CDR3, sequences were annotated using PyIR, a Python wrapper for IgBLAST v1.9, with IMGT germline references. Any read was removed if the V/J assignment was weak (E-value above 1e-6), the CDR3 was missing, or the read contained stop codons, out-of-frame junctions, or ambiguous translated residues. A V3J clonotype was defined by an identical inferred V gene, J gene, and CDR3 amino acid sequence. To compute the percentage overlap between repertoires, the number of shared unique clonotypes was divided by the size of the smaller repertoire. Three approaches were used to assess repertoire richness: RTK rarefaction, the Chao1 estimator, and Recon v2.1 estimates of unobserved clonotypes. Generation probabilities for all TCRbeta clonotypes obtained by the gDNA method from four donors were computed using OLGA. The immuneACCESS repertoire file appears here via TCRdb, limited to in-frame rearrangements. These files lack a portion of the clones; in checked studies, under half of the deficit traces to unresolved V genes, and the cause of the others is not known. V and J calls and clone size are as listed in that table; D and trimming were resolved from the DNA. The sample table records 2.5 million or so clones; over 85% of these occur just once. The ten largest clones capture over 0.12% of the sample.

Summary of the overall study and its limitations: The genetic and exposure-history diversity represented was limited by the small number of donors. Larger estimated clonotype richness was generally found for naive subsets than for memory subsets. Even with the large sequencing depth, rarefaction of the sorted-subset datasets indicated that sequencing was incomplete. Pairwise subsampling led to the expectation that sequencing depth would affect the degree of clonotype sharing among donors. Only blood was sampled, and tissue TCR repertoires likely differ from those in blood. About 5% of naive CD4, roughly 3.6% of naive CD8, roughly 2.4% of memory CD4, and around 0.4% of memory CD8 clonotypes were shared across a few donors. Higher generation probabilities were observed for clonotypes shared by all four sorted-subset donors than for non-shared clonotypes.

CDR1 and CDR2, per the germline V gene (reference sequence), are LNHDA and SQIVND. V lost 9 bases and J lost 0 bases; the stretch between them is 9 bases long. The CDR3 measures 13 amino acids from cysteine to phenylalanine. Only the CDR3 DNA stays, 39 bases, in frame from base 1. The donors were healthy, HIV-negative adults who had no recently reported acute infections or vaccinations. All donors were Caucasian adults living in Nashville, Tennessee, USA. CD4+ T cells were enriched by magnetic negative selection, after which naive cells were positively selected on CD45RA and the negative fraction was taken as the memory subset. After blood collection by leukapheresis, PBMCs were isolated using Ficoll-Histopaque density gradient centrifugation and then cryopreserved in the vapor phase of liquid nitrogen. Analytical flow cytometry was used to check the purity and quantity of every magnetically sorted T cell population. From each sorted fraction, genomic DNA was isolated and quantified by UV absorbance on a Nanodrop 2000c.

The sequence came from a man aged 18 to 30 in good health. The sample consisted of naive CD4+ T cells sorted from blood. According to the study, the label for this sample's cell subset or site signals: CD45RA+ positively selected. Recombination linked TRBV19 to TRBJ2-1; tentative D gene TRBD1, with 6 bases matching. The sequenced DNA: TGTGCCAGCGGACAGAGCTCCTACAATGAGCAGTTCTTC. It encodes CASGQSSYNEQFF.